This note documents a single TCR beta chain sequence. Its antigen is currently unknown. The sample is drawn from a study of cytotoxic CD8 clonotypes in ibrutinib-treated CLL. Study context: Patients gave response samples after a median about eleven months of treatment, range 6 to 36.

Study-level findings and limits: Public clonotypes (which were uncommon) either contracted or remained stable on treatment.

Assay used: immunoSEQ multiplex PCR; TCRdb lists only in-frame clones, some missing. The repertoire holds 160,000 or so clones, with more than 65% as singletons. Trimming took 5 bases from V and 1 from J, leaving 14 bases between them. CDR3 length: 15 residues. Germline V CDR1 and CDR2: MDHEN, SYDVKM. The sequence came from a human donor with chronic lymphocytic leukemia. J is TRBJ1-1 and V is TRBV28; D unresolved. Source: PBMCs, taken after 12 months of ibrutinib treatment. The CDR3 sequence: CASSPSTTRNTEAFF. In DNA form, the CDR3 reads TGTGCCAGCAGTCCATCCACGACCAGGAACACTGAAGCTTTCTTT.